This note documents a single T cell receptor (beta chain) sequence. What it binds is not known. Investigators reverse transcribed all isolated RNA, so they sequenced expressed TCRB transcripts. The protocol was immunoSEQ multiplex PCR, while the TCRdb copy is restricted to in-frame clones and leaves out a portion. This table holds around 280,000 clones, 15% found once. The V and J ends lost 6 bases and 0 bases respectively, with 9 bases between them. The length of the CDR3 is 14 residues. Per germline, CDR1 SNHLY and CDR2 FYNNEI. The data are from a study of beta chain features in type 1 diabetes. Findings and caveats of the study: Moderately but significantly shorter TCRB CDR3s were found in Type 1 diabetes patients in all four CD4+ subsets. Amplification by PCR could prefer shorter templates, with the same effect in patients and controls.

The rearrangement links TRBV2 to TRBJ2-1; no clear D. The receptor was derived from a man between 18 and 29 years old with type 1 diabetes. Specimen: naive CD4+ T cells from blood. The CDR3 DNA is TGTGCCAGCAGCCCGATGAGCTCCTACAATGAGCAGTTCTTC. This codes for CASSPMSSYNEQFF.